This T cell receptor (beta chain) was documented in a study of blood T cell repertoires in COVID-19. Looking at the study overall: The analysed material was cDNA or gDNA that came from T cells, B-cell-depleted T cells, or PBMCs.

V was cut by 0 bases and J by 1 base, with 9 bases left in between. The CDR3 is 16 amino acids. Germline CDR1 MNHEY, CDR2 SVGAGI. Under the authors' procedure: Reference gene primer amplification in the assay estimated nucleated cell counts. Data came from immunoSEQ multiplex PCR; TCRdb stores just in-frame clones and leaves some out. The V and J calls and clone size are taken from that table; D and trimming were inferred from the DNA. The repertoire consists of some 370,000 clones, with around 87% occurring once and the leading ten covering 10%. Seattle-derived patients entered the study during active infection and were followed longitudinally.

The receptor was isolated from a woman aged 25 to 45 with COVID-19, enrolled during active disease. This chain joins TRBV6-5 and TRBJ1-4, with D possibly being TRBD1 (6 bases). The sample was peripheral blood. This CDR3 is CASSYSWGQTNEKLFF. As DNA, the CDR3 is TGTGCCAGCAGTTACTCGTGGGGGCAAACTAATGAAAAACTGTTTTTT.